The 16 T cell receptor beta chains listed next were all sequenced from one sample in a study of cytomegalovirus exposure and HLA in healthy donors. The PCR made use of 60 Vbeta and 13 Jbeta primers. The table came from immunoSEQ multiplex PCR; TCRdb's copy has only in-frame clones and leaves some out. The sample records roughly 88,000 clones, 69% being singletons. Material: PBMCs. These TCRs come from a man in his fifties or sixties in good health and CMV-seronegative.

This rearrangement joins TRBV15 to TRBJ2-3, with TRBD2 matching 8 bases. The ends lost 5 bases at V and 6 bases at J; junction bases unmatched: 1. Germline CDR1 and CDR2: LNHNV and YYDKDF (reference sequence). The length of the CDR3 is 12 residues. CDR3 in DNA: TGTGCCACCAGCCCGGGAGGGGATACGCAGTATTTT. The encoded protein is CATSPGGDTQYF.

The gene calls are TRBV6-1 and TRBJ1-4; D may be TRBD1 (5 bases). This CDR3 has 15 residues. The germline V and J ends were trimmed by 3 bases and 7 bases, with 15 bases remaining between them. Germline V CDR1 and CDR2: MNHNS, SASEGT. The CDR3 coding sequence is TGTGCCAGCAGTGATCGGGGGGTGGAGACTGAAAAACTGTTTTTT. Protein sequence: CASSDRGVETEKLFF.

On this clone: One junction end disagrees with the germline gene, perhaps due to a read error. This chain connects TRBV7-7 to TRBJ2-1; tentatively, D is TRBD2 (6 bases). This CDR3 contains 13 residues. Germline V gives CDR1 SSHAT, CDR2 FNYEAQ (reference sequence). The CDR3 sequence: CASSPGTFNEQFF. CDR3 nucleotide sequence: TGTGCTAGCAGCCCCGGGACTTTCAATGAGCAGTTCTTC.

This clone was detected a few times. CDR3 sequence (DNA): TGCGCCAGCAGCCAAAAGGACAGGGGGTATGGAAACACCATATATTTT. This codes for CASSQKDRGYGNTIYF. V is TRBV4-1 and J is TRBJ1-3, with 10 positions matching TRBD1. V shed 2 bases, J shed 3 bases, and the junction held 4 bases outside the gene matches. Germline CDR1 and CDR2: MGHRA and YSYEKL. The CDR3 is made up of 16 amino acids.

The V call is TRBV5-4, the J call TRBJ2-1; 11 nucleotides align to TRBD2. This CDR3 contains 16 residues. Germline V gene lookup returns CDR1 SGHNT and CDR2 YYREEE (reference sequence). Unmatched junction bases numbered 7, after V lost 5 bases and J lost 3 bases. In DNA form, the CDR3 reads TGTGCCAGCAGTTCCCCTAGCGGGGGGAACTACAATGAGCAGTTCTTC. It translates to CASSSPSGGNYNEQFF.

This clone was recorded only once. The chain couples TRBV10-3 to TRBJ1-2, with D unresolved. CDR1 and CDR2 from the germline V gene are ENHRY and SYGVKD. The CDR3 runs to 13 residues. Between the trimmed V and J ends, which lost 2 bases and 8 bases, there was a span of 12 bases. The CDR3 region is CAISEDNSDGYTF. Here the CDR3 DNA reads TGTGCCATCAGTGAGGACAATTCCGACGGCTACACCTTC.

CDR3 DNA sequence: TGCAGCGCGACCGGGACAGCGTACTCTGGGGCCAACGTCCTGACTTTC. Residues: CSATGTAYSGANVLTF. V is TRBV29-1 and J is TRBJ2-6; 7 positions agree with TRBD1. This CDR3 spans 16 amino acids. V gave up 7 bases and J gave up 0 bases; unmatched junction bases: 9. CDR1 SQVTM and CDR2 ANQGSEA come from the germline V gene. The whole variable domain, filled in from reference TRBV29-1 and TRBJ2-6, reads SAVISQKPSRDICQRGTSLTIQCQVDSQVTMMFWYRQQPGQSLTLIATANQGSEATYESGFVIDKFPISRPNLTFSTLTVSNMSPEDSSIYLCSATGTAYSGANVLTFGAGSRLTVL.

This clone was detected only a few times. The chain carries TRBV5-6 and TRBJ2-4, with 8 bases matching TRBD1. The CDR3 covers 16 residues. The V gene end was trimmed by 2 bases and the J gene end by 2 bases; junction bases not matched to a gene: 6. The V gene's germline CDR1 is SGHDT and CDR2 YYEEEE. The CDR3 DNA follows: TGTGCCAGCAGCTTCGGTACAGGGGGTCCCAAAAACATTCAGTACTTC. Amino acid sequence: CASSFGTGGPKNIQYF.

This clone was seen more than once but under ten times. The V call is TRBV2, the J call TRBJ2-5; 8 bases are a match to TRBD1. This CDR3 is 15 amino acids long. With 6 bases clipped from V and 5 bases from J, the junction kept 11 bases outside the gene matches. Germline CDR1 reads SNHLY; CDR2 reads FYNNEI. The CDR3 reads CASRAWDRSHETQYF. DNA of the CDR3: TGTGCCAGCAGAGCCTGGGACAGGTCGCATGAGACCCAGTACTTC.

The chain carries TRBV28 and TRBJ2-7; a possible D gene is TRBD2 (7 bases). Germline V gene lookup returns CDR1 MDHEN and CDR2 SYDVKM. The CDR3 totals 15 residues. Trimming cost V 6 bases and J 2 bases, with 17 bases left between them. CDR3 loop: CASRGASGATYEQYF. The CDR3 DNA reads TGTGCCAGCAGGGGGGCGAGCGGGGCTACCTACGAGCAGTACTTC.

This chain links TRBV11-2 with TRBJ2-7; D gene uncertain. This CDR3 is 13 amino acids long. CDR1 and CDR2 (germline): SGHAT, FQNNGV. V lost 1 base, J lost 4 bases, and 8 bases lay in between. The CDR3 DNA reads as TGTGCCAGCAGCTTAGGGGCAGGTTACGAGCAGTACTTC. It yields the protein CASSLGAGYEQYF. Supplemented by reference TRBV11-2 and TRBJ2-7, the full variable domain reads EAGVAQSPRYKIIEKRQSVAFWCNPISGHATLYWYQQILGQGPKLLIQFQNNGVVDDSQLPKDRFSAERLKGVDSTLKIQPAKLEDSAVYLCASSLGAGYEQYFGPGTRLTVT.

V and J are TRBV7-9 and TRBJ1-4; D remains ambiguous. CDR1 is SEHNR, CDR2 FQNEAQ, per germline (reference sequence). Trimming took off 7 bases at V and 8 bases at J, with 14 bases between the two ends. The CDR3 is 13 amino acids. The CDR3 protein is CASTRNPEEKLFF. The CDR3 nucleotides are TGTGCCAGCACCCGGAATCCGGAGGAAAAACTGTTTTTT.

The V call is TRBV5-4, the J call TRBJ1-4, with 7 bases aligning to TRBD1. V gave up 0 bases and J gave up 7 bases; unmatched junction bases: 6. The CDR3 runs to 15 residues. In germline, CDR1 is SGHNT, CDR2 YYREEE (reference sequence). The CDR3 reads CASSLGGGGGEKLFF. CDR3 sequence (DNA): TGTGCCAGCAGCTTGGGTGGAGGGGGCGGTGAAAAACTGTTTTTT.

V is TRBV5-5 and J is TRBJ1-5; no definite D call. CDR1 is SGHKS and CDR2 is YYEKEE in the germline V gene (reference sequence). V was trimmed by 3 bases and J by 6 bases, leaving 10 bases between them. This CDR3 has 13 residues. For the CDR3, the DNA is TGTGCCAGCAGCTCGACGGGGAGTCAGCCCCAGCATTTT. Residues: CASSSTGSQPQHF. Looking up the rest from reference TRBV5-5 and TRBJ1-5 gives the full variable domain: DAGVTQSPTHLIKTRGQQVTLRCSPISGHKSVSWYQQVLGQGPQFIFQYYEKEERGRGNFPDRFSARQFPNYSSELNVNALLLGDSALYLCASSSTGSQPQHFGDGTRLSIL.

V usage is TRBV6-6 and J usage is TRBJ1-5, with D tentatively TRBD1 (5 bases). Germline V gene data show CDR1 as MNHNY and CDR2 as SVGAGI (reference sequence). V gave up 1 base and J gave up 0 bases, with 7 bases separating them. CDR3 length equals 15 residues. CDR3 DNA sequence: TGTGCCAGCAGTTACTGGGGGGATAGCAATCAGCCCCAGCATTTT. This encodes CASSYWGDSNQPQHF.

The chain employs TRBV28 and TRBJ1-2; D not certain. Germline loops: CDR1 MDHEN, CDR2 SYDVKM. Trimming removed 7 bases at V and 4 bases at J, with 16 bases between. The CDR3 is made up of 14 amino acids. The CDR3 bases are TGTGCCAGCACTAACTCGGGGTCCCCCTATGGCTACACCTTC. The encoded protein is CASTNSGSPYGYTF.